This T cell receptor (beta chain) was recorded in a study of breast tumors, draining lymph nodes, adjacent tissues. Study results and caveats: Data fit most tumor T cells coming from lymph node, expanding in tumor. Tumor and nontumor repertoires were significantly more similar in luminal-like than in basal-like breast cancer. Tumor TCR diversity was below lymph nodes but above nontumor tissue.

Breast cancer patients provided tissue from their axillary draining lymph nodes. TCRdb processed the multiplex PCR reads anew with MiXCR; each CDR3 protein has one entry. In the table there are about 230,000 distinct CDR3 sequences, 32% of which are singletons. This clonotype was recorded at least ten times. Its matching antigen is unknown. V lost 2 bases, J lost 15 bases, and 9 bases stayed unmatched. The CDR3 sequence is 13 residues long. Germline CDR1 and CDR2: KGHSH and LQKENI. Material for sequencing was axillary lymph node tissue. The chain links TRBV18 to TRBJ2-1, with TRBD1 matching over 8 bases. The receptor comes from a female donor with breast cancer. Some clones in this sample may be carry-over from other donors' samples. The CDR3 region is CASSPAPDRVLFF. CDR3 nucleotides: TGTGCCAGCTCACCAGCCCCGGACAGGGTCTTGTTCTTC.